The clone carrying this T cell receptor (beta chain) appeared once. This sample is drawn from a study of T cells in narcolepsy. The CDR3 is made up of 19 amino acids. Per the germline V gene, CDR1 is PRHDT and CDR2 is FYEKMQ (reference sequence). Trimming stripped 10 bases from V and 0 bases from J, with 25 bases between. The repertoire was sequenced with immunoSEQ multiplex PCR; TCRdb's copy has only in-frame clones and lacks some. The sample lists just over 40,000 clones, 70% to 90% seen once, with 1% to 1.5% in the top ten. Source material: CD45RA- memory CD4+ T cells from PBMCs. This TCR was sampled from a human donor with narcolepsy. J is TRBJ1-6 and V is TRBV13; tentatively, D is TRBD1 (5 bases). The CDR3, as DNA: TGTGCCACCCAGGTTCTTCCGGGGACCGCTAGCTCCTATAATTCACCCCTCCACTTT. Translated: CATQVLPGTASSYNSPLHF.